These 27 T cell receptor beta chains were all obtained from the same sample, sequenced in a study of T cells in Graves' hyperthyroidism and ophthalmopathy. RNA transcripts served as the template for amplifying TCR beta CDR3 regions. An initial round of RT-PCR targeting the TCR CDR3 relied on the HTBI primer set. Each CDR3 protein is one row after TCRdb ran MiXCR on the multiplex PCR reads. This repertoire shows roughly 550,000 distinct CDR3 sequences, roughly a sixth found once; its top ten account for less than 30%. The source material was blood. The receptors derive from a woman in her thirties with Graves' ophthalmopathy.

In its sample, this clonotype was seen once. This clone may be a read error of a much larger clone one base away. The V gene is TRBV28, the J gene TRBJ2-1; TRBD2 matches 7 bases. The CDR3 contains 15 residues. The germline V gene has CDR1 MDHEN and CDR2 SYDVKM. CDR3 amino acids: CARSLVGGTTYEQFF. CDR3 bases: TGTGCCAGAAGTTTAGTGGGAGGGACGACGTATGAGCAGTTCTTC.

This rearrangement joins TRBV29-1 to TRBJ1-6; D remains unclear. This CDR3 region has 13 residues. V was cut by 4 bases and J by 6 bases, with 10 bases left in between. Germline assignment: CDR1 SQVTM and CDR2 ANQGSEA. CDR3 amino acids: CSVGVGFNSPLHF. The CDR3 region has the DNA TGCAGCGTTGGGGTTGGATTTAATTCACCCCTCCACTTT.

This clonotype was detected ten times or more. The chain uses TRBV12-3 or TRBV12-4 and TRBJ1-4; D gene uncertain. The ends were cut back, 5 bases at V and 3 bases at J, with 1 base in the middle. The CDR3 loop spans 11 amino acids. In DNA form, the CDR3 reads TGTGCCAGCAGTCCTAATGAAAAACTGTTTTTT. This sequence encodes CASSPNEKLFF.

This clonotype has ten or more counts. This chain uses TRBV28 with TRBJ2-5, with D perhaps matching TRBD2 (5 bases). Per the germline V gene, CDR1 is MDHEN and CDR2 is SYDVKM. Trimming shortened V by 7 bases and J by 5 bases, and 14 bases separated the two germline ends. This CDR3 has 13 amino acids. Here the CDR3 DNA reads TGTGCCAGCATCAAGGACGGGGTCGAGACCCAGTACTTC. This sequence encodes CASIKDGVETQYF.

This chain uses TRBV20-1 with TRBJ1-2; a possible D gene is TRBD1 (5 bases). Trimming cost V 6 bases and J 5 bases, with 10 bases left between them. This CDR3 has 11 residues. Germline-derived CDR1 and CDR2 are DFQATT and SNEGSKA (reference sequence). This CDR3 is CSAGANYGYTF. For the CDR3, the DNA is TGCAGTGCCGGGGCAAATTATGGCTACACCTTC.

This clonotype occurred many times. Here the CDR3 reads CASSDGTGINYGYTF. The CDR3 coding sequence is TGTGCCAGCAGCGACGGGACAGGGATTAACTATGGCTACACCTTC. The rearrangement uses TRBV6-1 and TRBJ1-2, with TRBD1 identical over 9 bases. Germline CDR1 MNHNS, CDR2 SASEGT. V was pared by 6 bases and J by 1 base, with 6 bases of the junction left unmatched. The CDR3 has 15 amino acids.

The sample holds a few counts of this clonotype. CDR3 loop: CASSLDSSSGANVLTF. CDR3 sequence (DNA): TGTGCCAGCAGCTTGGACAGTAGCTCTGGGGCCAACGTCCTGACTTTC. This chain uses TRBV6-2 or TRBV6-3 with TRBJ2-6; tentative D call: TRBD1 (6 bases). V was pared by 6 bases and J by 0 bases, with 12 bases between. Germline V gene sequence: CDR1 MNHEY, CDR2 SVGEGT. This CDR3 contains 16 residues.

The genes are TRBV9 and TRBJ2-1; D is undetermined. This CDR3 comprises 12 residues. Looked up from germline, CDR1 is SGDLS and CDR2 is YYNGEE. V was trimmed by 0 bases and J by 8 bases, leaving 6 bases between them. The CDR3 spells CASSVALDEQFF. CDR3 nucleotides: TGTGCCAGCAGCGTAGCTTTAGATGAGCAGTTCTTC. The full variable domain, completed using reference TRBV9 and TRBJ2-1, is DSGVTQTPKHLITATGQRVTLRCSPRSGDLSVYWYQQSLDQGLQFLIQYYNGEERAKGNILERFSAQQFPDLHSELNLSSLELGDSALYFCASSVALDEQFFGPGTRLTVL.

In regard to this clonotype: A read error may produce the germline difference seen at one junction end. This chain uses TRBV5-1 with TRBJ2-2, with D perhaps assigned TRBD1 or TRBD2 (5 bases each). In germline, CDR1 is SGHRS, CDR2 YFSETQ. This CDR3 is built from 15 residues. CDR3 protein: CAGSLGVSNTGELFF. The CDR3 coding sequence is TGCGCCGGCAGCTTGGGGGTTTCGAACACCGGGGAGCTGTTTTTT.

The sample holds a few counts of this clonotype. The rearrangement links TRBV7-2 to TRBJ1-2; no firm D call. Germline loops: CDR1 SGHTA, CDR2 FQGNSA. There are 13 residues in the CDR3. The ends were cut back, 3 bases at V and 1 base at J, with 6 bases in the middle. The CDR3 nucleotides read TGTGCCAGCAGCTTGACGTATAACTATGGCTACACCTTC. Amino acids: CASSLTYNYGYTF.

The table lists this clonotype with many counts. The chain joins TRBV28 to TRBJ2-7; perhaps TRBD2 as D (6 bases). The CDR3 totals 16 residues. Trimming shortened V by 4 bases and J by 0 bases, and 16 bases separated the two germline ends. CDR1 is MDHEN, CDR2 SYDVKM, per germline. CDR3 sequence: CASSWTGTSVSYEQYF. CDR3 in DNA: TGTGCCAGCAGTTGGACGGGGACTTCTGTCTCCTACGAGCAGTACTTC.

This clonotype was observed at least ten times. The chain couples TRBV6-1 to TRBJ1-6; the D is unclear. V was clipped by 6 bases and J by 6 bases, with 15 bases between them. This CDR3 is 15 amino acids long. Germline assignment: CDR1 MNHNS and CDR2 SASEGT. CDR3 sequence: CASRPTPGLNSPLHF. Written as DNA, the CDR3 is TGTGCCAGCAGACCAACCCCGGGCCTTAATTCACCCCTCCACTTT.

This clonotype was observed many times. This chain joins TRBV7-3 and TRBJ1-1, with unresolved D. Germline values: CDR1 SGHTA, CDR2 FQGTGA. The CDR3 extends over 13 amino acids. V was pared by 2 bases and J by 8 bases, with 12 bases between. CDR3 DNA: TGTGCCAGCAGCTTACAAGGTGGCGAAGAAGCTTTCTTT. Translating gives CASSLQGGEEAFF.

This clonotype came up many times. The rearrangement links TRBV27 to TRBJ2-7; D is unresolved. Germline values: CDR1 MNHEY, CDR2 SMNVEV (reference sequence). V shed 6 bases and J shed 4 bases, with 19 bases lying between them. The CDR3 covers 15 residues. CDR3 loop: CASSRWMDGGYEQYF. The CDR3 region has the DNA TGTGCCAGCAGCCGATGGATGGATGGTGGGTACGAGCAGTACTTC.

There are many counts of this clonotype. The CDR3 bases are TGTGCCAGCAGTGATTTGGGTCAGCCCCAGCATTTT. It translates to CASSDLGQPQHF. V gene TRBV6-1 combines with J gene TRBJ1-5; D is ambiguous. V lost 3 bases and J 6 bases, leaving 6 bases between the germline ends. Germline assignment: CDR1 MNHNS and CDR2 SASEGT. The CDR3 sequence is 12 residues long.

This clonotype was found many times. The chain uses TRBV6-2 or TRBV6-3 and TRBJ1-1; 8 bases fit TRBD1. Trimming took 0 bases from V and 5 from J; bases not matched to a gene: 17. CDR1 is MNHEY, CDR2 SVGEGT, per germline. The CDR3 covers 19 residues. The CDR3 coding sequence is TGTGCCAGCAGTTACTCGATTACTTTGTCGGACAGGGATAAAACTGAAGCTTTCTTT. This gives the protein CASSYSITLSDRDKTEAFF.

This clonotype was observed many times. The J gene is TRBJ2-1, the V gene TRBV7-3; D is tentatively TRBD1 or TRBD2 (7 bases each). V was cut by 5 bases and J by 3 bases, with 14 bases left in between. The germline V gene encodes CDR1 SGHTA and CDR2 FQGTGA. CDR3 size: 15 residues. The CDR3 loop reads CASSHQGGNYNEQFF. The CDR3 DNA follows: TGTGCCAGCAGCCACCAGGGGGGGAACTACAATGAGCAGTTCTTC. Combining the CDR3 with reference TRBV7-3 and TRBJ2-1 gives the whole variable domain GAGVSQTPSNKVTEKGKYVELRCDPISGHTALYWYRQSLGQGPEFLIYFQGTGAADDSGLPNDRFFAVRPEGSVSTLKIQRTERGDSAVYLCASSHQGGNYNEQFFGPGTRLTVL.

This clonotype was observed a handful of times. The chain is built from TRBV3-1 and TRBJ2-2; TRBD2 aligns across 7 bases. The CDR3 extends over 17 amino acids. The V gene's germline CDR1 is LGHDT and CDR2 YNNKEL (reference sequence). J lost 5 bases, V lost 0 bases, and 9 bases had no gene match. CDR3 DNA sequence: TGTGCCAGCAGCCAAGAGACTCTGGTGGGGGGGACCGGGGAGCTGTTTTTT. The encoded protein is CASSQETLVGGTGELFF.

The gene calls are TRBV7-9 and TRBJ2-2; D gene ambiguous. The CDR3 sequence is 15 residues long. CDR1 is SEHNR and CDR2 is FQNEAQ in the germline V gene (reference sequence). The V end was cut by 6 bases, the J end by 0 bases, with 11 bases between. In DNA form, the CDR3 reads TGTGCCAGCAGTGACGAGCCGTCGAACACCGGGGAGCTGTTTTTT. This encodes CASSDEPSNTGELFF.

The table lists this clonotype with many counts. The chain links TRBV20-1 to TRBJ2-5, with D perhaps matching TRBD1 (5 bases). Trimming took off 5 bases at V and 5 bases at J, with 18 bases between the two ends. Per germline, CDR1 DFQATT and CDR2 SNEGSKA (reference sequence). The CDR3 is 14 amino acids. The CDR3 protein is CSASKTAEWETQYF. Written as DNA, the CDR3 is TGCAGTGCTTCGAAGACAGCAGAGTGGGAGACCCAGTACTTC.

This clonotype was seen a few times. The genes are TRBV6-2 or TRBV6-3 and TRBJ2-7; the match to TRBD1 covers 7 bases. CDR1 and CDR2 (germline): MNHEY, SVGEGT. The CDR3 covers 14 residues. The V and J ends lost 2 bases and 5 bases, in that order; junction bases with no gene match: 6. CDR3 DNA sequence: TGTGCCAGCAGTTACGGGCAGGGGGACCACGAGCAGTACTTC. Protein product: CASSYGQGDHEQYF.

The V gene is TRBV28, the J gene TRBJ2-6, with 7 nucleotides matching TRBD1. With 0 bases clipped from V and 1 base from J, the junction kept 9 bases outside the gene matches. The CDR3 covers 19 residues. From germline, CDR1 is MDHEN and CDR2 SYDVKM. The CDR3 is CASSLWEQGRESGANVLTF. In DNA, the CDR3 is TGTGCCAGCAGTTTATGGGAACAGGGGAGAGAGTCTGGGGCCAACGTCCTGACTTTC.

This clonotype was counted at least ten times. CDR3 nucleotides: TGTGCCAGCAGCCCCGACCCGCTTGGGACGCTGAATGAAAAACTGTTTTTT. It specifies CASSPDPLGTLNEKLFF. V usage is TRBV7-6 and J usage is TRBJ1-4, with D possibly matching TRBD1 (5 bases). The V and J ends lost 5 bases and 5 bases respectively, with 21 bases between them. The CDR3 covers 17 residues. In germline, CDR1 is SGHVS, CDR2 FNYEAQ.

The V gene is TRBV29-1, the J gene TRBJ2-2; D remains ambiguous. V lost 6 bases to trimming and J lost 8 bases, with 16 bases between them. The CDR3 totals 13 residues. The germline CDR1 and CDR2 sequences are SQVTM and ANQGSEA. CDR3 sequence (DNA): TGCAGCGTCGCTACCGGATACGGAGGGGAGCTGTTTTTT. Residues: CSVATGYGGELFF.

Of note for this clonotype: A much larger clonotype is one base distant, so this may be a read error. V is TRBV20-1 and J is TRBJ2-7; 7 bases line up with TRBD2. The J call is in doubt because the DNA end fits TRBJ2-1 better. The CDR3 has 15 residues. Germline CDR1 is DFQATT and CDR2 is SNEGSKA (reference sequence). The CDR3, as DNA: TGCAGTGCTACCGGGGGAGGGCGGCGCTCCTACGAGCAGTTCTTC. Protein: CSATGGGRRSYEQFF.

This clonotype has more than one count but fewer than ten. The V gene is TRBV30, the J gene TRBJ1-3; no reliable D call. The germline V gene encodes CDR1 GTSNPN and CDR2 SVGIG (reference sequence). Trimming took off 3 bases at V and 3 bases at J, with 9 bases between the two ends. The CDR3 runs to 13 residues. This chain's CDR3 is CAWSRQFGNTIYF. The DNA of the CDR3 is TGTGCCTGGAGCCGACAATTTGGAAACACCATATATTTT.

The chain is built from TRBV7-9 and TRBJ2-1; 10 nucleotides match TRBD1. V lost 1 base and J lost 8; bases outside the gene matches: 5. This CDR3 contains 15 residues. The germline V gene has CDR1 SEHNR and CDR2 FQNEAQ (reference sequence). The CDR3 sequence: CASSLGQGALDEQFF. CDR3 nucleotide sequence: TGTGCCAGCAGCTTAGGACAGGGGGCGCTGGATGAGCAGTTCTTC.